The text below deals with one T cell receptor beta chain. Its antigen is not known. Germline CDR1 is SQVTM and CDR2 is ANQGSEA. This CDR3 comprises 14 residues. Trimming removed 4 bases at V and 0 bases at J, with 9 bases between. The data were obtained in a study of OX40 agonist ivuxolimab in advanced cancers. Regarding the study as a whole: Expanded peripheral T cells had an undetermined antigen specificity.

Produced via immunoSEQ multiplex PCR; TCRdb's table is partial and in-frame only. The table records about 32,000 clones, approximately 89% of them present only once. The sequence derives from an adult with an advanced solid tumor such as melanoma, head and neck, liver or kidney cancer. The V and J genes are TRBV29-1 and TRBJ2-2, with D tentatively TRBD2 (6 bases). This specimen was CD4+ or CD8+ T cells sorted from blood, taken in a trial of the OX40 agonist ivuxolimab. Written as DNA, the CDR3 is TGCAGCGTTGGCAGGACTACGAACACCGGGGAGCTGTTTTTT. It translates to CSVGRTTNTGELFF.